This T cell receptor beta chain was documented in a study of Graves' ophthalmopathy and Graves' hyperthyroidism. It was on clinical symptoms, serum thyroxine, TRAb, thyroid ultrasound and orbital computed tomography that diagnosis relied. Concerning this clonotype itself: The antigen remains undetermined.

Study-wide findings and caveats: A 13-signature model separated ophthalmopathy from stable hyperthyroidism, reaching 85% to 90% sensitivity and around 83% specificity cross-validated.

For repertoire sequencing, the TCR beta CDR3 regions were amplified from RNA transcripts. RT-PCR with HTBI primers came first, then second-round multiplex PCR. MiXCR, applied by TCRdb to the multiplex PCR reads, yields one record per CDR3 protein. The sample contains 450,000 or so distinct CDR3 sequences, under 15% of which appear only once. Sequenced material: blood. The sequence was collected from a woman under 40 with Graves' ophthalmopathy.

CDR3 sequence reads: CASSSNRGTGGADGELFF. CDR3 sequence (DNA): TGTGCCAGCAGTTCAAATCGTGGTACAGGGGGCGCGGACGGGGAGCTGTTTTTT. The V and J genes are TRBV6-2 or TRBV6-3 and TRBJ2-2; 9 nucleotides line up with TRBD1. Germline trimming cut 4 bases from V and 7 bases from J; bases unmatched to any gene: 16. The CDR3 sequence is 18 residues long. Germline values: CDR1 MNHEY, CDR2 SVGEGT.